This TCR beta chain was sequenced during a study of tumor-infiltrating lymphocytes in primary liver carcinoma. On the study more broadly: Patients, male and female, were 30 to 69 years old. Study-wide points: Only about 7-25% of top clones occurred in every one of the five tumor regions.

The germline V gene encodes CDR1 MDHEN and CDR2 SYDVKM. The CDR3 extends over 13 amino acids. Co-extracted RNA and DNA came from approximately 20-30 mg of unsorted bulk tissue. The authors sampled five separate regions per tumor. With respect to this clonotype: Antigen: not known. Without the conserved terminal phenylalanine or tryptophan, this CDR3 likely stems from a read error.

Synthesis of TCR beta cDNA was carried out from about 540 ng total RNA with a constant-region primer. Library construction for TCR beta comprised three nested multiplex PCR rounds performed with slightly modified ARM-PCR. Researchers ran the first two PCR rounds for roughly 10 cycles each with TRBV1-TRBV30 forward primers and a C-beta reverse primer. Each CDR3 protein is one row after TCRdb ran MiXCR on the multiplex PCR reads. This sample has under 90,000 distinct CDR3 sequences; approximately 70% occur once, and the top ten carry roughly 21%. The chain joins TRBV28 to TRBJ2-7; no reliable D call. The sample comprised liver tumor tissue from sampling region 1. Subset of the sample: tumor region T1, superior pole. The TCR sequence derives from a man aged 40-55 years with primary liver carcinoma and hepatitis B virus infection. The CDR3 reads CASSLRDSYEQYL. Here the CDR3 DNA reads TGTGCCAGCAGTTTAAGGGATTCCTACGAACAGTACCTC.